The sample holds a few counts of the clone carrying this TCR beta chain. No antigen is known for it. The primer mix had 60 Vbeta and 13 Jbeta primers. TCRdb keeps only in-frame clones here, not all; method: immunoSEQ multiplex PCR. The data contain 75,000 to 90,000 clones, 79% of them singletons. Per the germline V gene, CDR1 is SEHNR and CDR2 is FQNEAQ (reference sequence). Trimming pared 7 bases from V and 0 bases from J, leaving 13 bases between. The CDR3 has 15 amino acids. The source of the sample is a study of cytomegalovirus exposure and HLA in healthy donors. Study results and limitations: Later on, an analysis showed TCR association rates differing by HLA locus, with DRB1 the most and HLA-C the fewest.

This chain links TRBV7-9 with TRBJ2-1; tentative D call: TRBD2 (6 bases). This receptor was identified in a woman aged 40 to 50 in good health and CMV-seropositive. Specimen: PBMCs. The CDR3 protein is CASTPGESSYNEQFF. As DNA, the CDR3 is TGTGCCAGCACCCCGGGGGAAAGCTCCTACAATGAGCAGTTCTTC.